Listed below are T cell receptor beta chains from one sample, sequenced in a study of T cell responses to AZD1222 COVID-19 vaccine. Clones were read by immunoSEQ multiplex PCR, and TCRdb kept only the in-frame ones, dropping some. The data hold 68,000 or so clones, with around 83% observed a single time. The specimen was peripheral blood, collected on day 0 of AZD1222 vaccination. The receptors here all came from an adult in good health. The CDR3 runs from the conserved cysteine through the conserved F or W. The order of the fields is J gene, V gene, D gene, clone size, CDR3 DNA, CDR3 protein. The D gene is left open where the match is weak. Expanded clones are given a class, and other clones once, few, many or no size at all.

>TRBJ1-2|TRBV20-1|-|-
TGCAGTGCTAGCCTCAGTCGTGGCTACACCTTC
CSASLSRGYTF
>TRBJ1-6|TRBV5-1|-|-
TGCGCCAGCGCGGACCCCAATTCACCCCTCCACTTT
CASADPNSPLHF
>TRBJ2-1|TRBV6-1|-|-
TGTGCCAGCAGTGAGGGGGGAGGGCAGTTCTTC
CASSEGGGQFF
>TRBJ2-7|TRBV30|TRBD2|-
TGTGCCTGGAGGTTCGGGGGGGAGACCTACGAGCAGTACTTC
CAWRFGGETYEQYF
>TRBJ2-1|TRBV10-1|-|-
TGCGCCAGCAGTGAGTCTGGGGGGAGAGGCAATGAGCAGTTCTTC
CASSESGGRGNEQFF
>TRBJ2-7|TRBV7-6|TRBD1|-
TGTGCCAGCAGCTTAAGCGGGACAGGGGGTTACGAGCAGTACTTC
CASSLSGTGGYEQYF
>TRBJ2-3|TRBV28|TRBD2|once
TGTGCCAGCCCCCCCGGGGCGAGCGGGGGGTCGACAGATACGCAGTATTTT
CASPPGASGGSTDTQYF
>TRBJ2-2|TRBV7-9|TRBD1|few
TGTGCCAGCAGCTTACCCGAGACAGGGATTACCGGGGAGCTGTTTTTT
CASSLPETGITGELFF
>TRBJ1-2|TRBV4-3|TRBD1|-
TGCGCCAGCAGCCATAACAGGGGGGAAGGCTATGGCTACACCTTC
CASSHNRGEGYGYTF
>TRBJ1-1|TRBV4-1|-|-
TGCGCCAGCAGCCAAGTTAATACAGGGTCGAACACTGAAGCTTTCTTT
CASSQVNTGSNTEAFF
>TRBJ2-2|TRBV3-1/TRBV3-2|-|-
TGTGCCAGCAGCCGACATGATAAAGGACGGCGGGAGCTGTTTTTT
CASSRHDKGRRELFF
>TRBJ1-1|TRBV5-1|TRBD1|-
TGCGCCAGCAGCTTTCAGGGGGACACTGAAGCTTTCTTT
CASSFQGDTEAFF
>TRBJ2-2|TRBV5-1|TRBD2|medium-sized
TGCGCCAGCAGCTTGGGCAGCGGGGGCTACGAGGTCACCGGGGAGCTGTTTTTT
CASSLGSGGYEVTGELFF
>TRBJ1-4|TRBV5-1|-|-
TGCGCCAGCAGCTTGGAGAATTCGGAAAAACTGTTTTTT
CASSLENSEKLFF
>TRBJ2-5|TRBV25-1|-|-
TGTGCCAGCAGTGAGGGACTGTCCCTAAAGGAGACCCAGTACTTC
CASSEGLSLKETQYF
>TRBJ2-3|TRBV29-1|TRBD1|-
TGCAGCGTTACAGGGGGAGATACGCAGTATTTT
CSVTGGDTQYF
>TRBJ1-1|TRBV3-1/TRBV3-2|-|-
TGTGCCAGCAGCCAAGATCTGATAGGGAACACTGAAGCTTTCTTT
CASSQDLIGNTEAFF
>TRBJ2-7|TRBV11-2|-|large
TGTGCCAGCAGCTTAGGCCCCCCATGGGGGGGCGGAACCTACGAGCAGTACTTC
CASSLGPPWGGGTYEQYF
>TRBJ2-1|TRBV7-2|TRBD2|-
TGTGCCAGCAGTGTACTAGCGGCCTACAATGAGCAGTTCTTC
CASSVLAAYNEQFF
>TRBJ2-3|TRBV2|-|-
TGTGCCAGCAGTGTCCAGCGGGCTAGCACAGATACGCAGTATTTT
CASSVQRASTDTQYF
>TRBJ1-1|TRBV18|-|-
TGTGCCAGCTCCCCTAGAGACGATGAAGCTTTCTTT
CASSPRDDEAFF
>TRBJ1-2|TRBV30|-|-
TGTGCCTGGAGTGTCGGGACCTATGGCTACACCTTC
CAWSVGTYGYTF
>TRBJ1-1|TRBV2|-|-
TGTGCCAGCAGTGCTTTTACGGACACTGAAGCTTTCTTT
CASSAFTDTEAFF
>TRBJ2-1|TRBV5-5|-|-
TGTGCCAGCAGCTGGATTGGGTCAAGACGGTCTGAGCAGTTCTTC
CASSWIGSRRSEQFF
>TRBJ1-6|TRBV7-7|TRBD1|-
TGTGCTAGCAGCTTTTACAGGGGCCCCGTTCCAGGGAATTCACCCCTCCACTTT
CASSFYRGPVPGNSPLHF
>TRBJ1-5|TRBV18|-|-
TGTGCCAGCTCACCACGGGGTAACAGGGATCAGCCCCAGCATTTT
CASSPRGNRDQPQHF
>TRBJ1-2|TRBV5-1|TRBD1|once
TGCGCCAGCAGCTTAACCGGGACAGCCAACTATGGCTACACCTTC
CASSLTGTANYGYTF
>TRBJ1-5|TRBV28|-|-
TGTGCCAGCACCCTACAGGGCCAGCCCCAGCATTTT
CASTLQGQPQHF
>TRBJ2-1|TRBV6-2/TRBV6-3|TRBD2|once
TGTGCCAGCAGTTACTCGAATAGCGGGGTTTACAATGAGCAGTTCTTC
CASSYSNSGVYNEQFF
>TRBJ1-2|TRBV19|-|once
TGTGCCAGTAGTATAGGCGTTGGCTACACCTTC
CASSIGVGYTF
>TRBJ1-1|TRBV5-4|-|-
TGTGCCAGCAGCTTGGTGTTCTCGAAGAACACTGAAGCTTTCTTT
CASSLVFSKNTEAFF
>TRBJ1-1|TRBV28|-|-
TGTGCCAGCAGTCCTTCACAGGGATGGACTGAAGCTTTCTTT
CASSPSQGWTEAFF
>TRBJ1-1|TRBV30|-|-
TGTGCCTGGAGGCGTCACACTGAAGCTTTCTTT
CAWRRHTEAFF
>TRBJ1-2|TRBV5-1|-|-
TGCGCCAGCAGCTTGAGTGCCAGCTCTGGCTACACCTTC
CASSLSASSGYTF
>TRBJ2-1|TRBV7-3|-|-
TGTGCCAGCAGCTCGTCAGGCGGTAATGAGCAGTTCTTC
CASSSSGGNEQFF
>TRBJ1-2|TRBV6-5|-|-
TGTGCCAGCAGTTACCAAACGGGGAGGGGCTATGGCTACACCTTC
CASSYQTGRGYGYTF
>TRBJ2-1|TRBV9|TRBD1|-
TGTGCCAGCAGCGTAGAGGGACAGGGGTTGCGTGAGCAGTTCTTC
CASSVEGQGLREQFF
>TRBJ1-1|TRBV19|-|-
TGTGCCAGTCTTAGAAACGCTGAAGCTTTCTTT
CASLRNAEAFF
>TRBJ2-1|TRBV2|-|-
TGTGCCAGCAGTTATAAAAGGGATGAGCAGTTCTTC
CASSYKRDEQFF
>TRBJ2-5|TRBV6-6|-|few
TGTGCCAGCAGTTACTCCCAGAGCCAAGAGACCCAGTACTTC
CASSYSQSQETQYF
>TRBJ2-5|TRBV3-1/TRBV3-2|-|-
TGTGCCAGCAGCCAAGTGGTGGTGGGAGAGACCCAGTACTTC
CASSQVVVGETQYF
>TRBJ2-2|TRBV10-3|TRBD1|-
TGTGCCATCAGTGCCGGGACAGGGGGGGAGCTGTTTTTT
CAISAGTGGELFF
>TRBJ1-2|TRBV7-2|TRBD1|-
TGTGCCAGCAGCTTAGGGGACAGGGGCCGCTATGGCTACACCTTC
CASSLGDRGRYGYTF
>TRBJ2-1|TRBV19|-|once
TGTGCCAGTAGTAAGCTTCGGGACGCCTACAATGAGCAGTTCTTC
CASSKLRDAYNEQFF
>TRBJ2-2|TRBV27|-|-
TGTGCCAGCAGTTTAGTCCTCGGGTCCCTGGGCGGGGAGCTGTTTTTT
CASSLVLGSLGGELFF
>TRBJ2-6|TRBV30|-|-
TGTGCCCTGGAAAGGTTGTCTGGGGCCAACGTCCTGACTTTC
CALERLSGANVLTF
>TRBJ1-1|TRBV3-1/TRBV3-2|-|-
TGTGCCAGCAGCCCAATGGAAGCATTTAACACTGAAGCTTTCTTT
CASSPMEAFNTEAFF
>TRBJ2-7|TRBV29-1|-|-
TGCAGCGTTGCCAAATCCTACGAGCAGTACTTC
CSVAKSYEQYF
>TRBJ2-2|TRBV5-1|TRBD1|-
TGCGCCAGCAGCGACGGACAGGTCACCGGGGAGCTGTTTTTT
CASSDGQVTGELFF
>TRBJ2-6|TRBV7-9|-|-
TGTGCCAGCAGCTTATGGGATCGGCGATCTGGGGCCAACGTCCTGACTTTC
CASSLWDRRSGANVLTF
>TRBJ2-2|TRBV5-1|-|-
TGCGCCAGCAGCCCCTCGACTCAATCGGAACTCGCCGGGGAGCTGTTTTTT
CASSPSTQSELAGELFF
>TRBJ1-2|TRBV13|TRBD1|-
TGTGCCAGCAGCTTAGAAGTGGGGGGGGACAGGGTCTTATATCCCTATGGCTACACCTTC
CASSLEVGGDRVLYPYGYTF
>TRBJ1-2|TRBV23-1|TRBD1|-
TGCGCCAGCAGGCGGACAGGGGGCGCTTTTTGGGGCTACACCTTC
CASRRTGGAFWGYTF
>TRBJ1-2|TRBV30|TRBD1|-
TGTGCCTGGACAGGGGGCGGTCATGGCTACACCTTC
CAWTGGGHGYTF
>TRBJ2-3|TRBV20-1|TRBD2|-
TGCAGTGCTAGTACCTCGGGGGGGGGCCCCCCAGATACGCAGTATTTT
CSASTSGGGPPDTQYF
>TRBJ2-7|TRBV29-1|-|-
TGCAGCGTTGAAGGGGACAACCGCTACGAGCAGTACTTC
CSVEGDNRYEQYF
>TRBJ2-7|TRBV18|-|-
TGTGCCAGCTCCCCAGGTAGGAACGAGCAGTACTTC
CASSPGRNEQYF